The 18 T cell receptor beta chains in this list originate from one sample, sequenced in a study of blood T cells in healthy people across ages. Together with a sample-barcoded 5' primer, a J-beta primer mix was included in a second PCR lasting about 7 to 11 cycles. Each CDR3 protein gets one entry after TCRdb re-called the 5' RACE reads with MiXCR. The sample has about 1,400,000 distinct CDR3 sequences, around 55% seen once. The sequencing input was blood. All receptors derive from a young man in good health.

In regard to this clonotype: An end of the junction does not agree with germline; a read error may underlie this. The chain has TRBV29-1 and TRBJ2-2, with D tentatively TRBD1 or TRBD2 (5 bases each). The germline gives CDR1 SQVTM, CDR2 ANQGSEA. This CDR3 region has 11 residues. The CDR3 loop is CSVVDTGEPFF. The CDR3 DNA sequence: TGCAGCGTCGTGGACACCGGGGAGCCGTTTTTT.

This chain connects TRBV27 to TRBJ1-2; no reliable D call. The germline CDR1 and CDR2 sequences are MNHEY and SMNVEV (reference sequence). Deletions cut 5 bases from V and 0 bases from J, with 19 bases between. The CDR3 length is 17 residues. Here the CDR3 reads CASSPGHSPASNYGYTF. CDR3 DNA: TGTGCCAGCAGTCCCGGTCACAGCCCGGCATCTAACTATGGCTACACCTTC.

The gene calls are TRBV11-2 and TRBJ1-2; 7 bases line up with TRBD1. The V segment lost 5 bases and the J segment 4 bases; nucleotides outside the gene matches: 10. This CDR3 region has 15 residues. The germline V gene has CDR1 SGHAT and CDR2 FQNNGV. The CDR3 here is CASSLTGSESYGYTF. CDR3 in DNA: TGTGCCAGCAGCCTGACAGGGTCGGAAAGCTATGGCTACACCTTC.

The count of this clonotype is one. V usage is TRBV5-1 and J usage is TRBJ2-3; TRBD2 aligns across 10 bases. The CDR3 totals 15 residues. With 7 bases clipped from V and 2 bases from J, the junction kept 7 bases outside the gene matches. Per germline, CDR1 SGHRS and CDR2 YFSETQ. CDR3: CASRTGTSDTDTQYF. The DNA of the CDR3 is TGCGCCAGCCGTACCGGGACTAGCGACACAGATACGCAGTATTTT.

As for this clonotype: A junction boundary mismatches the germline segment, possibly from a read error. The J gene is TRBJ2-5, the V gene TRBV27, with 7 positions matching TRBD1. The tail of the sequence fits TRBJ2-7 better, so the J call may be wrong. The germline V gene encodes CDR1 MNHEY and CDR2 SMNVEV (reference sequence). This CDR3 is built from 14 residues. The CDR3 nucleotides read TGTGCCAGTAGTTTAGGGGGCGCCGGCGACGAGCAGTACTTC. This encodes CASSLGGAGDEQYF.

Here the CDR3 DNA reads TGTGCCAGCTCACAACGGGAGCTACGGAGGGGCTACACCTTC. It specifies CASSQRELRRGYTF. The chain joins TRBV18 to TRBJ1-2; D is undetermined. CDR1 KGHSH and CDR2 LQKENI come from the germline V gene. The CDR3 is made up of 14 amino acids. V dropped 4 bases and J dropped 8 bases, with 17 bases sitting between them.

The chain links TRBV12-3 or TRBV12-4 to TRBJ1-3; D call uncertain. Trimming shortened V by 5 bases and J by 1 base, and 9 bases separated the two germline ends. This CDR3 comprises 14 residues. The CDR3: CASSPLRSGNTIYF. The CDR3 nucleotides read TGTGCCAGCAGTCCGTTGAGGTCTGGAAACACCATATATTTT.

The chain combines TRBV20-1 with TRBJ2-1; possibly TRBD1 for D (5 bases). In germline, CDR1 is DFQATT, CDR2 SNEGSKA (reference sequence). V was clipped by 2 bases and J by 2 bases, with 13 bases between them. The CDR3 loop spans 15 amino acids. The CDR3 DNA follows: TGCAGTGCTAGACTAATAGACAGAACCTACAATGAGCAGTTCTTC. Its protein product is CSARLIDRTYNEQFF.

The V gene is TRBV29-1, the J gene TRBJ1-2; 7 bases align to TRBD1. CDR1 and CDR2 from the germline V gene are SQVTM and ANQGSEA. V dropped 1 base and J dropped 8; count of bases not matched to a gene: 13. CDR3 length equals 15 residues. CDR3 sequence (DNA): TGCAGCGTTGAAGTCAGGGGGATCGGGGGAGAGGGCTACACCTTC. Encoded protein: CSVEVRGIGGEGYTF.

This clonotype was detected only a few times. The chain joins TRBV28 to TRBJ2-6; 7 positions match TRBD1. The V and J ends lost 2 bases and 4 bases, in that order; junction bases with no gene match: 8. There are 17 residues in the CDR3. Germline lookup yields CDR1 MDHEN and CDR2 SYDVKM. The CDR3 here is CASSLKQGMRGANVLTF. DNA of the CDR3: TGTGCCAGCAGTTTAAAACAGGGGATGCGGGGGGCCAACGTCCTGACTTTC.

The gene calls are TRBV7-6 and TRBJ2-7, with 9 bases lining up with TRBD2. Germline V gene sequence: CDR1 SGHVS, CDR2 FNYEAQ. The CDR3 covers 15 residues. V dropped 5 bases and J dropped 2; count of bases not matched to a gene: 7. The CDR3 DNA is TGTGCCAGCAGCCCTGTTAGCGGGAGACCCTACGAGCAGTACTTC. Its protein product is CASSPVSGRPYEQYF. The full variable domain, with the rest looked up from reference TRBV7-6 and TRBJ2-7, is GAGVSQSPRYKVTKRGQDVALRCDPISGHVSLYWYRQALGQGPEFLTYFNYEAQQDKSGLPNDRFSAERPEGSISTLTIQRTEQRDSAMYRCASSPVSGRPYEQYFGPGTRLTVT.

The V and J genes are TRBV27 and TRBJ2-4, with 8 nucleotides matching TRBD1. Trimming cost V 2 bases and J 13 bases; bases outside gene matches: 4. CDR3 length: 12 residues. Germline V CDR1 and CDR2: MNHEY, SMNVEV (reference sequence). The CDR3 loop is CASSLLQGVQYF. The CDR3, as DNA: TGTGCCAGCAGTTTACTACAGGGGGTGCAGTACTTC.

In this sample, this clonotype turned up a few times. The rearrangement joins TRBV21-1 to TRBJ2-3; the D call TRBD1 from the table was never checked on the DNA. TRBV21-1 is reported as a pseudogene. The CDR3 is 18 amino acids. CDR3 DNA: TGTGCCAGCAGCAAAGAGGGGATGGGACAGAGTATCACAGATACGCAGTATTTT. Translation: CASSKEGMGQSITDTQYF.

This clonotype appeared a few times. V usage is TRBV7-9 and J usage is TRBJ2-1; TRBD2 aligns across 11 bases. V shed 5 bases and J 5 bases; nucleotides not matched to a gene: 5. Germline V gene lookup returns CDR1 SEHNR and CDR2 FQNEAQ (reference sequence). The CDR3 length is 15 residues. CDR3 in amino acids: CASSLPGLADNEQFF. The CDR3 nucleotides are TGTGCCAGCAGCCTACCGGGACTAGCGGACAATGAGCAGTTCTTC.

This chain links TRBV27 with TRBJ2-5; TRBD2 matches at 7 bases. There are 16 residues in the CDR3. V was pared by 0 bases and J by 4 bases, with 8 bases of the junction left unmatched. Germline CDR1 is MNHEY and CDR2 is SMNVEV (reference sequence). The CDR3 reads CASSLSAGLPSETQYF. The CDR3 DNA is TGTGCCAGCAGTTTATCAGCGGGACTTCCATCAGAGACCCAGTACTTC.

The rearrangement links TRBV6-5 to TRBJ2-7; D possibly corresponds to TRBD2 (6 bases). Germline V lookup: CDR1 MNHEY, CDR2 SVGAGI. Trimming removed 5 bases from V and 7 bases from J, with 21 bases in between. The CDR3 contains 15 residues. This CDR3 is CASSPLGGSVGEQYF. The CDR3 DNA sequence: TGTGCCAGCAGTCCCCTGGGGGGATCGGTCGGGGAGCAGTACTTC.

This clonotype came up a few times. This chain connects TRBV24-1 to TRBJ2-2; a weak D match, TRBD2 (5 bases). The CDR3 spans 15 residues. Trimming cost V 7 bases and J 6 bases, with 17 bases left between them. In germline, CDR1 is KGHDR, CDR2 SFDVKD. CDR3 sequence reads: CATREEVTPPGELFF. The CDR3 nucleotides read TGTGCCACCAGGGAGGAGGTGACTCCACCCGGGGAGCTGTTTTTT.

This clonotype was detected only a few times. The V and J genes are TRBV7-9 and TRBJ1-5, with TRBD1 as a possible D gene (6 bases). Deletions cut 5 bases from V and 2 bases from J, with 13 bases between. CDR1 SEHNR and CDR2 FQNEAQ come from the germline V gene (reference sequence). The CDR3 extends over 15 amino acids. Here the CDR3 reads CASSPEGGGNQPQHF. The CDR3 bases are TGTGCCAGCAGCCCGGAGGGGGGCGGCAATCAGCCCCAGCATTTT.